This paragraph reports one TCR beta chain. Profiling relied on immunoSEQ multiplex PCR, and the TCRdb table lists in-frame clones only, not all of them. The sample lists 55,000 to 70,000 clones, roughly nine tenths occurring once. This sample was taken from a study of T cell changes during pregnancy in multiple sclerosis. CDR1 and CDR2 (germline): SGHNT, YENEEA. The V segment lost 5 bases and the J segment 4 bases; nucleotides outside the gene matches: 7. The CDR3 loop spans 14 amino acids. Sample: CD4+ T cells from peripheral blood mononuclear cells, taken in the third trimester of pregnancy. This chain links TRBV11-3 with TRBJ1-1, with 7 nucleotides matching TRBD1. The TCR comes from a female donor with multiple sclerosis, enrolled in a pregnancy study. The chain's CDR3 is CASSNRQGGTEAFF. CDR3 coding DNA: TGTGCCAGCAGCAATCGACAGGGAGGCACTGAAGCTTTCTTT.